A selection of T cell receptor beta chains follows, all from one sample in a study of T cells in Graves' hyperthyroidism and ophthalmopathy. TCRdb used MiXCR to reprocess the multiplex PCR reads, holding one entry per CDR3 protein. The repertoire holds 600,000 to 900,000 distinct CDR3 sequences, with about a sixth as singletons. The sample was blood. The receptors here all came from a man between 18 and 35 years old with Graves' hyperthyroidism. Both conserved end residues are part of each CDR3. A D gene is named only where the DNA matches it firmly. Clone size appears in some rows only: once, few, many, or a class for an expanded clone.

v_call: TRBV30; clone_size: few; d_call: .; j_call: TRBJ1-5; cdr3_aa: CAWSRGAGFNQPQHF; cdr3_nt: TGTGCCTGGAGCCGCGGGGCAGGCTTCAATCAGCCCCAGCATTTT
v_call: TRBV12-3/TRBV12-4; clone_size: many; d_call: .; j_call: TRBJ1-2; cdr3_aa: CASSLLSGGYTF; cdr3_nt: TGTGCCAGCAGCCTTCTCTCAGGTGGCTACACCTTC
v_call: TRBV9; clone_size: .; d_call: TRBD1; j_call: TRBJ2-7; cdr3_aa: CASSEGQGLLGQYF; cdr3_nt: TGTGCCAGCAGCGAGGGACAGGGCCTACTCGGGCAGTACTTC
v_call: TRBV11-3; clone_size: many; d_call: TRBD2; j_call: TRBJ2-1; cdr3_aa: CASSPRLAGEEAYNEQFF; cdr3_nt: TGTGCCAGCAGCCCGCGACTAGCGGGAGAGGAAGCCTACAATGAGCAGTTCTTC
v_call: TRBV12-3/TRBV12-4; clone_size: many; d_call: .; j_call: TRBJ2-7; cdr3_aa: CASRVRGLRGEQYF; cdr3_nt: TGTGCCAGCCGGGTTCGGGGACTGAGGGGCGAGCAGTACTTC
v_call: TRBV24-1; clone_size: .; d_call: .; j_call: TRBJ1-4; cdr3_aa: CATSDRGQPNEKLFF; cdr3_nt: TGTGCCACCAGTGATCGGGGCCAACCTAATGAAAAACTGTTTTTT
v_call: TRBV6-2/TRBV6-3; clone_size: few; d_call: TRBD2; j_call: TRBJ2-1; cdr3_aa: CASRNSGNYNEQFF; cdr3_nt: TGTGCCAGCAGGAATAGCGGGAACTACAATGAGCAGTTCTTC
v_call: TRBV3-1; clone_size: many; d_call: .; j_call: TRBJ1-5; cdr3_aa: CASSQDGSYQPQHF; cdr3_nt: TGTGCCAGCAGCCAAGACGGATCGTATCAGCCCCAGCATTTT
v_call: TRBV29-1; clone_size: .; d_call: TRBD1; j_call: TRBJ2-7; cdr3_aa: CSVGTGGLEQYF; cdr3_nt: TGCAGCGTCGGGACAGGGGGCCTCGAGCAGTACTTC
v_call: TRBV10-3; clone_size: .; d_call: .; j_call: TRBJ2-7; cdr3_aa: CAISLGTPNYEQYF; cdr3_nt: TGTGCCATCAGCCTCGGGACACCGAACTACGAGCAGTACTTC
v_call: TRBV13; clone_size: .; d_call: TRBD1; j_call: TRBJ2-2; cdr3_aa: CASSAGPGGLFF; cdr3_nt: TGTGCCAGCAGCGCAGGACCAGGGGGGCTGTTTTTT
v_call: TRBV10-3; clone_size: many; d_call: TRBD2; j_call: TRBJ2-4; cdr3_aa: CAISDPLAGGIKNIQYF; cdr3_nt: TGTGCCATCAGTGACCCTCTAGCGGGGGGGATCAAAAACATTCAGTACTTC
v_call: TRBV7-8; clone_size: .; d_call: TRBD1; j_call: TRBJ1-5; cdr3_aa: CASSLQGAGTGQELQHF; cdr3_nt: TGTGCCAGCAGCTTACAGGGGGCCGGGACAGGTCAGGAGCTCCAGCATTTT
v_call: TRBV13; clone_size: few; d_call: .; j_call: TRBJ2-1; cdr3_aa: CASSSPDREISYNEQFF; cdr3_nt: TGTGCCAGCAGCTCACCCGACCGGGAGATCTCCTACAATGAGCAGTTCTTC
v_call: TRBV28; clone_size: few; d_call: .; j_call: TRBJ2-3; cdr3_aa: CAVLGHGTDTQYF; cdr3_nt: TGTGCCGTTCTAGGACACGGGACAGATACGCAGTATTTT
v_call: TRBV28; clone_size: many; d_call: .; j_call: TRBJ2-2; cdr3_aa: CASSFLDTGELFF; cdr3_nt: TGTGCCAGCAGTTTTTTGGACACCGGGGAGCTGTTTTTT
v_call: TRBV20-1; clone_size: .; d_call: TRBD2; j_call: TRBJ2-1; cdr3_aa: CSAKASGRYNEQFF; cdr3_nt: TGCAGTGCTAAGGCCAGCGGGAGATACAATGAGCAGTTCTTC
v_call: TRBV28; clone_size: few; d_call: .; j_call: TRBJ1-3; cdr3_aa: CASSLSSGVSGNTIYF; cdr3_nt: TGTGCCAGCAGTTTAAGCTCCGGAGTCTCTGGAAACACCATATATTTT
v_call: TRBV6-5; clone_size: .; d_call: .; j_call: TRBJ2-7; cdr3_aa: CASSYGVGVQAYEQYF; cdr3_nt: TGTGCCAGCAGTTATGGAGTTGGGGTTCAAGCCTACGAGCAGTACTTC
v_call: TRBV19; clone_size: .; d_call: .; j_call: TRBJ1-2; cdr3_aa: CASTPDQNYGYTF; cdr3_nt: TGTGCCAGTACCCCGGACCAAAACTATGGCTACACCTTC
v_call: TRBV4-3; clone_size: many; d_call: .; j_call: TRBJ1-5; cdr3_aa: CASSQDRWAEESQPQHF; cdr3_nt: TGCGCCAGCAGCCAAGATAGGTGGGCGGAGGAAAGTCAGCCCCAGCATTTT
v_call: TRBV30; clone_size: many; d_call: TRBD1; j_call: TRBJ1-1; cdr3_aa: CAWREWTGGDAFF; cdr3_nt: TGTGCCTGGAGGGAATGGACAGGGGGCGACGCTTTCTTT
v_call: TRBV28; clone_size: .; d_call: .; j_call: TRBJ2-1; cdr3_aa: CASSLSWGEQFF; cdr3_nt: TGTGCCAGCAGTTTAAGTTGGGGTGAGCAGTTCTTC